This record concerns one T cell receptor (beta chain) sequence. This record belongs to a study of T cell responses to AZD1222 COVID-19 vaccine. The protocol was immunoSEQ multiplex PCR, while the TCRdb copy is restricted to in-frame clones and leaves out a portion. The sample has about 97,000 clones, roughly 84% seen once; the top ten hold 2.5% to 3.5%. The CDR3 has 13 amino acids. V was cut by 4 bases and J by 6 bases, with 12 bases left in between. Germline loops: CDR1 MDHEN, CDR2 SYDVKM. The material was peripheral blood, obtained on day 0 of AZD1222 vaccination. The chain couples TRBV28 to TRBJ1-2, with D hard to call. The TCR sequence derives from an adult in good health. The CDR3 reads CASSWFAKDGYTF. The CDR3 DNA follows: TGTGCCAGCAGTTGGTTTGCGAAGGATGGCTACACCTTC.